These 32 T cell receptor beta chains originate from one sample sequenced in a study of T cells in Graves' hyperthyroidism and ophthalmopathy. Amplified regions were TCR beta CDR3 sequences from RNA transcripts. HTBI primers were employed in a first-round RT-PCR of the TCR CDR3. One entry per CDR3 protein results from TCRdb running MiXCR on the multiplex PCR reads. The sample contains roughly 650,000 distinct CDR3 sequences, 16% of which appear only once. The sample was blood. The origin of the receptors is a woman aged 40-49 years with Graves' ophthalmopathy.

The sample holds many counts of this clonotype. This chain joins TRBV29-1 and TRBJ2-7, with 8 positions matching TRBD2. V was pared by 2 bases and J by 4 bases, with 10 bases of the junction left unmatched. This CDR3 is built from 15 residues. Germline V gene data show CDR1 as SQVTM and CDR2 as ANQGSEA. The CDR3 DNA is TGCAGCGTTGAAATCGGGGCGGGAGGCAGGTACGAGCAGTACTTC. Amino acids: CSVEIGAGGRYEQYF.

This clonotype was detected many times. V gene TRBV24-1 combines with J gene TRBJ2-5; D is unclear. The CDR3 consists of 12 residues. V was shortened by 4 bases and J by 4 bases, with 6 bases between the two germline ends. Looked up from germline, CDR1 is KGHDR and CDR2 is SFDVKD. For the CDR3, the DNA is TGTGCCACCAGTGACCCCGCAGAGACCCAGTACTTC. Translating it yields CATSDPAETQYF.

This clonotype has a count of ten or more. The chain combines TRBV27 with TRBJ2-7; possibly TRBD2 for D (5 bases). CDR1 is MNHEY, CDR2 SMNVEV, per germline (reference sequence). V was shortened by 6 bases and J by 2 bases, with 11 bases between the two germline ends. The CDR3 length is 13 residues. The CDR3 here is CASSSSVTYEQYF. DNA of the CDR3: TGTGCCAGCAGCAGTAGCGTTACCTACGAGCAGTACTTC.

The chain is built from TRBV11-3 and TRBJ2-1, with D maybe TRBD2 (6 bases). The V end was cut by 0 bases, the J end by 10 bases, with 10 bases between. The germline V gene encodes CDR1 SGHNT and CDR2 YENEEA. The CDR3 totals 13 residues. The CDR3 sequence: CASSLEGGSEQFF. The DNA for the CDR3 is TGTGCCAGCAGCTTAGAGGGGGGTTCGGAGCAGTTCTTC.

The CDR3 is CASSRRQGSTGELFF. CDR3 DNA sequence: TGTGCCAGCAGTCGACGACAGGGGAGTACCGGGGAGCTGTTTTTT. V usage is TRBV28 and J usage is TRBJ2-2; 8 positions agree with TRBD1. The CDR3 contains 15 residues. J was trimmed by 5 bases and V by 5 bases; bases with no gene match: 7. The germline CDR1 and CDR2 sequences are MDHEN and SYDVKM.

The J gene is TRBJ1-1, the V gene TRBV11-2, with 9 nucleotides matching TRBD1. Germline V gene lookup returns CDR1 SGHAT and CDR2 FQNNGV. There are 14 residues in the CDR3. The V gene end was trimmed by 4 bases and the J gene end by 3 bases; junction bases not matched to a gene: 3. The CDR3 protein is CASSSRQGDTEAFF. The DNA of the CDR3 is TGTGCCAGCAGCTCTCGACAGGGGGACACTGAAGCTTTCTTT. Complete variable domain (other parts from reference TRBV11-2 and TRBJ1-1): EAGVAQSPRYKIIEKRQSVAFWCNPISGHATLYWYQQILGQGPKLLIQFQNNGVVDDSQLPKDRFSAERLKGVDSTLKIQPAKLEDSAVYLCASSSRQGDTEAFFGQGTRLTVV.

V is TRBV19 and J is TRBJ1-2, with D maybe TRBD1 (6 bases). Trimming pared 5 bases from V and 3 bases from J, leaving 16 bases between. The CDR3 length is 15 residues. Per the germline V gene, CDR1 is LNHDA and CDR2 is SQIVND (reference sequence). The CDR3 nucleotides are TGTGCCAGTAGTCCAGCCGGGACACTCCACTATGGCTACACCTTC. Translating it yields CASSPAGTLHYGYTF.

This clonotype was seen many times. The V and J genes are TRBV5-1 and TRBJ2-3; 12 bases are shared with TRBD2. The CDR3 runs to 17 residues. Looked up from germline, CDR1 is SGHRS and CDR2 is YFSETQ. J lost 3 bases, V lost 0 bases, and 5 bases had no gene match. CDR3 DNA: TGCGCCAGCAGCTTGGGACTAGCGGGAGCGGGGACAGATACGCAGTATTTT. Its translation: CASSLGLAGAGTDTQYF.

This clonotype was observed a handful of times. V usage is TRBV7-2 and J usage is TRBJ2-2, with TRBD1 matching 9 bases. Germline trimming cut 4 bases from V and 5 bases from J; bases unmatched to any gene: 8. Germline loops: CDR1 SGHTA, CDR2 FQGNSA. This CDR3 is built from 16 residues. The CDR3 nucleotides read TGTGCCAGCAGCTCCCAGGGACAGGGTTTAACCGGGGAGCTGTTTTTT. This encodes CASSSQGQGLTGELFF. The full variable domain, with the rest looked up from reference TRBV7-2 and TRBJ2-2, is GAGVSQSPSNKVTEKGKDVELRCDPISGHTALYWYRQSLGQGLEFLIYFQGNSAPDKSGLPSDRFSAERTGGSVSTLTIQRTQQEDSAVYLCASSSQGQGLTGELFFGEGSRLTVL.

To note about this clonotype: This could be a read error, since a much larger clone is one nucleotide away. The CDR3 end shows no conserved phenylalanine or tryptophan, and so a read error is likely. The gene calls are TRBV30 and TRBJ1-1; the D is unclear. The V gene's germline CDR1 is GTSNPN and CDR2 SVGIG (reference sequence). Trimming left V 3 bases short and J 3 bases short, with 5 bases between. This CDR3 has 11 amino acids. The CDR3 here is CAWRVYTEAFS. The DNA of the CDR3 is TGTGCCTGGAGGGTTTACACTGAAGCTTTCTCT.

The chain links TRBV4-1 to TRBJ1-2, with a possible D match to TRBD1 (5 bases). The CDR3 extends over 15 amino acids. Trimming pared 1 base from V and 0 bases from J, leaving 9 bases between. CDR1 MGHRA and CDR2 YSYEKL come from the germline V gene. The CDR3 protein is CASSQGDAPNYGYTF. The DNA for the CDR3 is TGCGCCAGCAGCCAAGGGGACGCCCCTAACTATGGCTACACCTTC.

In this sample, this clonotype turned up many times. This chain connects TRBV7-3 to TRBJ2-1; the D gene is possibly TRBD2 (5 bases). Germline assignment: CDR1 SGHTA and CDR2 FQGTGA. The CDR3 runs 15 residues. V was clipped by 2 bases and J by 4 bases, with 12 bases between them. The CDR3 protein is CASSLLSGGYNEQFF. CDR3 nucleotide sequence: TGTGCCAGCAGCTTATTATCAGGAGGTTACAATGAGCAGTTCTTC.

This clonotype was picked up many times. V is TRBV11-1 and J is TRBJ2-1; D tentatively fits TRBD1 or TRBD2 (6 bases each). Trimming shortened V by 4 bases and J by 8 bases, and 27 bases separated the two germline ends. Germline-derived CDR1 and CDR2 are SGHAT and FQDESV (reference sequence). The CDR3 is made up of 18 amino acids. The CDR3 region is CASSSRGGRPRARDEQFF. In DNA, the CDR3 is TGTGCCAGCAGCTCCCGAGGGGGGCGGCCAAGAGCCAGGGATGAGCAGTTCTTC. The variable domain in full, with the rest retrieved from reference TRBV11-1 and TRBJ2-1, is EAEVAQSPRYKITEKSQAVAFWCDPISGHATLYWYRQILGQGPELLVQFQDESVVDDSQLPKDRFSAERLKGVDSTLKIQPAELGDSAMYLCASSSRGGRPRARDEQFFGPGTRLTVL.

The CDR3 sequence: CASSEYRGQQETQYF. In DNA form, the CDR3 reads TGTGCCAGCAGTGAATACCGGGGACAACAAGAGACCCAGTACTTC. The chain joins TRBV25-1 to TRBJ2-5, with D possibly being TRBD1 (6 bases). The ends were cut back, 0 bases at V and 2 bases at J, with 10 bases in the middle. This CDR3 has 15 amino acids. Germline V gene sequence: CDR1 MGHDK, CDR2 SYGVNS.

The chain is built from TRBV7-6 and TRBJ2-3, with TRBD1 matching 10 bases. CDR1 SGHVS and CDR2 FNYEAQ come from the germline V gene. The V gene end was trimmed by 5 bases and the J gene end by 2 bases; junction bases not matched to a gene: 10. There are 17 residues in the CDR3. The CDR3 coding sequence is TGTGCCAGCAGCGCCTTACCGGGACAGGGGCACACAGATACGCAGTATTTT. This codes for CASSALPGQGHTDTQYF.

This clonotype has more than one count but fewer than ten. The V call is TRBV5-8, the J call TRBJ2-3; D gene ambiguous. Germline V gene sequence: CDR1 SGHTS, CDR2 YDEGEE. The CDR3 runs to 16 residues. V lost 0 bases to trimming and J lost 6 bases, with 17 bases between them. CDR3 sequence reads: CASSLGLTLSLDTQYF. CDR3 DNA: TGTGCCAGCAGCTTGGGACTTACCCTTTCGTTGGATACGCAGTATTTT.

This clonotype was picked up a small number of times. The chain links TRBV19 to TRBJ2-5; the D gene is possibly TRBD2 (6 bases). Trimming pared 6 bases from V and 5 bases from J, leaving 19 bases between. Germline V gene lookup returns CDR1 LNHDA and CDR2 SQIVND (reference sequence). The CDR3 runs 15 residues. In DNA form, the CDR3 reads TGTGCCAGTAGGATTTCCGGAGGGAACGACGAGACCCAGTACTTC. It translates to CASRISGGNDETQYF.

As to this clonotype: A read error may be the cause here, since a much bigger clone is one base away. The chain joins TRBV27 to TRBJ1-2; unclear D gene. From germline, CDR1 is MNHEY and CDR2 SMNVEV (reference sequence). This CDR3 is 15 amino acids long. CDR3 coding DNA: TGTGCCAGCGGTTTAGGGCCGTCACCTCTTTATGGCTACACCTTC. It yields the protein CASGLGPSPLYGYTF.

The chain recombines TRBV7-2 with TRBJ1-2; D not certain. This CDR3 has 16 amino acids. CDR1 and CDR2 from the germline V gene are SGHTA and FQGNSA. V was shortened by 4 bases and J by 1 base, with 16 bases between the two germline ends. The CDR3, as DNA: TGTGCCAGCAGCTCTAACCTCGGAAGGTATAACTATGGCTACACCTTC. Translating it yields CASSSNLGRYNYGYTF.

As concerns this clonotype: This may come from a read error, since a much larger clone is one base off. The CDR3 DNA is TGCAGCGTTGACGGTGCGGAGACCCAGTACTTC. This sequence encodes CSVDGAETQYF. The rearrangement uses TRBV29-1 and TRBJ2-5; D is unresolved. CDR1 SQVTM and CDR2 ANQGSEA come from the germline V gene. V lost 3 bases and J 5 bases, leaving 7 bases between the germline ends. The length of the CDR3 is 11 residues.

This clonotype came up many times. V usage is TRBV5-5 and J usage is TRBJ1-6, with TRBD1 as a possible D gene (6 bases). Trimming shortened V by 2 bases and J by 9 bases, and 15 bases separated the two germline ends. Germline CDR1 reads SGHKS; CDR2 reads YYEKEE (reference sequence). This CDR3 has 15 amino acids. The CDR3 region is CASSFDQGSGSPLHF. The CDR3 DNA reads as TGTGCCAGCAGCTTCGACCAGGGGTCAGGTTCACCCCTCCACTTT. Variable domain in full (rest from reference TRBV5-5 and TRBJ1-6): DAGVTQSPTHLIKTRGQQVTLRCSPISGHKSVSWYQQVLGQGPQFIFQYYEKEERGRGNFPDRFSARQFPNYSSELNVNALLLGDSALYLCASSFDQGSGSPLHFGNGTRLTVT.

This clonotype was observed a handful of times. The CDR3 nucleotides are TGTGCCAGCAGACCCCTCGGGACACTTAGCTCCTACGAGCAGTACTTC. It specifies CASRPLGTLSSYEQYF. The chain links TRBV6-1 to TRBJ2-7, with a possible D match to TRBD1 (6 bases). Between the trimmed V and J ends, which lost 6 bases and 0 bases, there was a span of 18 bases. The CDR3 extends over 16 amino acids. Germline values: CDR1 MNHNS, CDR2 SASEGT.

This clonotype has only a few counts. This clone may be a read error of a much larger clone one base away. The chain employs TRBV7-8 and TRBJ1-4; D is possibly TRBD1 (5 bases). Germline V gene sequence: CDR1 SGHVS, CDR2 FQNEAQ. This CDR3 region has 14 residues. As DNA, the CDR3 is TGTGCCAACAGCTTAGGGACGGGAAATCTCAAACTGTTTTTT. As protein: CANSLGTGNLKLFF. Drawing the rest from reference TRBV7-8 and TRBJ1-4, the complete variable domain is GAGVSQSPRYKVAKRGQDVALRCDPISGHVSLFWYQQALGQGPEFLTYFQNEAQLDKSGLPSDRFFAERPEGSVSTLKIQRTQQEDSAVYLCANSLGTGNLKLFFGSGTQLSVL.

This clonotype was detected many times. The rearrangement links TRBV3-1 to TRBJ2-7, with 10 bases lining up with TRBD1. The CDR3 spans 15 residues. V trimming: 4 bases; J trimming: 5 bases; junction bases outside the gene matches: 8. Germline CDR1 and CDR2: LGHDT and YNNKEL (reference sequence). CDR3 bases: TGTGCCAGCAGCCCATCCGGGACAGGGGCCAACGAGCAGTACTTC. It specifies CASSPSGTGANEQYF.

In its sample, this clonotype was seen a few times. V usage is TRBV12-3 or TRBV12-4 and J usage is TRBJ2-7, with 7 bases matching TRBD1. This CDR3 spans 14 amino acids. V dropped 6 bases and J dropped 1; count of bases not matched to a gene: 6. This chain's CDR3 is CASRMIQGSYEQYF. CDR3 coding DNA: TGTGCCAGCAGAATGATACAGGGGTCCTACGAGCAGTACTTC.

The table lists this clonotype with many counts. This rearrangement joins TRBV7-8 to TRBJ2-1; D is perhaps TRBD1 or TRBD2 (5 bases each). V lost 5 bases and J 8 bases, leaving 19 bases between the germline ends. This CDR3 contains 15 residues. The germline gives CDR1 SGHVS, CDR2 FQNEAQ. For the CDR3, the DNA is TGTGCCAGCAGCCCGAGCGGTAGTCAGGGCCATGAGCAGTTCTTC. Its translation: CASSPSGSQGHEQFF.

The table lists this clonotype with a few counts. The chain employs TRBV3-1 and TRBJ2-4, with TRBD1 matching 9 bases. The germline V gene has CDR1 LGHDT and CDR2 YNNKEL (reference sequence). CDR3 size: 16 residues. After removal of 4 bases from V and 1 base from J, the junction contained 5 bases not matched to a gene. The CDR3 protein is CASSPGTGRAKNIQYF. The CDR3 nucleotides are TGTGCCAGCAGCCCCGGGACAGGGAGGGCCAAAAACATTCAGTACTTC.

This clonotype was picked up a small number of times. The chain combines TRBV7-2 with TRBJ2-7; D call uncertain. The ends were cut back, 5 bases at V and 6 bases at J, with 14 bases in the middle. The CDR3 contains 13 residues. CDR1 is SGHTA, CDR2 FQGNSA, per germline. The CDR3 is CASSIRLDGEQYF. CDR3 DNA: TGTGCCAGCAGCATAAGGCTAGATGGCGAGCAGTACTTC.

This clonotype has just one count. The CDR3 loop reads CASRGRVNEQFF. The CDR3 DNA sequence: TGTGCCAGTAGGGGTAGGGTTAATGAGCAGTTCTTC. This rearrangement joins TRBV19 to TRBJ2-1; D not certain. V was cut by 6 bases and J by 7 bases, with 10 bases left in between. CDR3 size: 12 residues. Germline CDR1 and CDR2: LNHDA and SQIVND (reference sequence).

CDR3 DNA sequence: TGTGCCAGCAGTACAATCACGGGTTATGGGCTAGAAAAACTGTTTTTT. This gives the protein CASSTITGYGLEKLFF. The gene calls are TRBV28 and TRBJ1-4; D is uncertain. CDR1 and CDR2 (germline): MDHEN, SYDVKM. CDR3 size: 16 residues. With 5 bases removed from V and 8 bases from J, the gap between germline ends came to 21 bases.

This clonotype was seen at least ten times. The rearrangement joins TRBV7-9 to TRBJ1-3; no firm D call. Germline CDR1 and CDR2: SEHNR and FQNEAQ (reference sequence). The CDR3 is 16 amino acids. Trimming left V 2 bases short and J 0 bases short, with 11 bases between. The CDR3 loop reads CASSLSLSSSGNTIYF. The CDR3 DNA sequence: TGTGCCAGCAGCTTAAGCCTTAGTAGCTCTGGAAACACCATATATTTT.

This clonotype was counted a few times. V and J are TRBV6-1 and TRBJ1-1; TRBD1 agrees at 8 bases. Germline V lookup: CDR1 MNHNS, CDR2 SASEGT. V was clipped by 8 bases and J by 0 bases; unmatched bases: 5. This CDR3 has 14 residues. The CDR3 is CASWGQVMNTEAFF. CDR3 in DNA: TGTGCCAGCTGGGGACAGGTCATGAACACTGAAGCTTTCTTT.